These 27 T cell receptor beta chains came from one sample sequenced in a study of human T cells and chemical hapten exposure. Time point noted: patch test 1, 2 weeks after DPC sensitization. Treatment denoted: therapeutic diphenylcyclopropenone sensitization with weekly scalp DPC. TCRdb called the RACE reads again in MiXCR, with one record for every CDR3 protein. The table has 180,000 or so distinct CDR3 sequences, 20% to 25% seen once. The sample here was whole blood, taken in connection with sensitization to the hapten diphenylcyclopropenone (DPC). These receptor sequences come from a woman aged 45-65 years with alopecia areata. Some clones in this sample may be carry-over from other donors' samples.

This clonotype was recorded a few times. The rearrangement links TRBV9 to TRBJ2-5; TRBD2 is a possible D gene (5 bases). Germline CDR1 is SGDLS and CDR2 is YYNGEE. This CDR3 has 15 residues. The V and J ends lost 0 bases and 5 bases respectively, with 14 bases between them. CDR3 sequence (DNA): TGTGCCAGCAGCGTAGGAGTGGGAGAAAAGGAGACCCAGTACTTC. Amino acids: CASSVGVGEKETQYF.

The chain employs TRBV6-6 and TRBJ1-2; D is unclear. The V gene lost 7 bases and the J gene lost 6 bases, with 12 bases spanning the gap. There are 12 residues in the CDR3. Germline CDR1 is MNHNY and CDR2 is SVGAGI (reference sequence). Written as DNA, the CDR3 is TGTGCCAGCACCCTTCTGGGGAATGGCTACACCTTC. As protein: CASTLLGNGYTF.

This clonotype has more than one count but fewer than ten. The rearrangement joins TRBV25-1 to TRBJ2-7; D not certain. Germline V gives CDR1 MGHDK, CDR2 SYGVNS. CDR3 length equals 11 residues. The V gene lost 7 bases and the J gene lost 4 bases, with 8 bases spanning the gap. The CDR3 region has the DNA TGTGCCAGCAAGTTGCTTTACGAGCAGTACTTC. Amino acids: CASKLLYEQYF.

V gene TRBV6-5 combines with J gene TRBJ2-1; D remains unclear. This CDR3 is 15 amino acids long. The ends were cut back, 7 bases at V and 4 bases at J, with 17 bases in the middle. Per germline, CDR1 MNHEY and CDR2 SVGAGI. The CDR3 is CASTPPPPYYNEQFF. The DNA for the CDR3 is TGTGCCAGCACTCCACCTCCGCCCTATTACAATGAGCAGTTCTTC.

This clonotype turned up a few times. The chain links TRBV24-1 to TRBJ2-1, with D hard to call. The CDR3 consists of 12 residues. Germline CDR1 and CDR2: KGHDR and SFDVKD. The germline V and J ends were trimmed by 4 bases and 12 bases, with 12 bases remaining between them. The CDR3 region is CATSDPFSGQFF. CDR3 DNA: TGTGCCACCAGTGACCCGTTCTCCGGGCAGTTCTTC.

This clonotype was observed a handful of times. This sequence joins TRBV27 and TRBJ1-4; 7 bases match TRBD1. Looked up from germline, CDR1 is MNHEY and CDR2 is SMNVEV (reference sequence). The V segment lost 3 bases and the J segment 8 bases; nucleotides outside the gene matches: 6. The CDR3 contains 14 residues. This CDR3 reads CASSFYRGAEKLFF. CDR3 nucleotide sequence: TGTGCCAGCAGTTTCTACAGGGGCGCGGAAAAACTGTTTTTT.

This clonotype has only a few counts. The V call is TRBV7-9, the J call TRBJ2-7, with D tentatively TRBD2 (5 bases). Germline CDR1 reads SEHNR; CDR2 reads FQNEAQ (reference sequence). This CDR3 spans 13 amino acids. For the CDR3, the DNA is TGTGCTACTGCGGGCAAGGAGTCCTACGAGCAGTACTTC. This encodes CATAGKESYEQYF. Full variable domain (remainder filled in from reference TRBV7-9 and TRBJ2-7): DTGVSQNPRHKITKRGQNVTFRCDPISEHNRLYWYRQTLGQGPEFLTYFQNEAQLEKSRLLSDRFSAERPKGSFSTLEIQRTEQGDSAMYLCATAGKESYEQYFGPGTRLTVT.

This clonotype showed up just a few times. This rearrangement joins TRBV6-1 to TRBJ2-5; 7 bases fit TRBD2. Germline CDR1 MNHNS, CDR2 SASEGT. V trimming: 6 bases; J trimming: 5 bases; junction bases outside the gene matches: 9. The CDR3 runs 14 residues. CDR3 sequence: CASSAKTSAETQYF. The DNA for the CDR3 is TGTGCCAGCAGCGCGAAAACTAGCGCGGAGACCCAGTACTTC.

The chain has TRBV13 and TRBJ1-1, with no clear D. Germline values: CDR1 PRHDT, CDR2 FYEKMQ (reference sequence). The CDR3 runs to 15 residues. With 5 bases removed from V and 1 base from J, the gap between germline ends came to 14 bases. The CDR3 protein is CASSGESDQNTEAFF. The CDR3 nucleotides are TGTGCCAGCAGCGGCGAGAGTGACCAGAACACTGAAGCTTTCTTT.

The V call is TRBV7-3, the J call TRBJ1-1; a possible D gene is TRBD1 (6 bases). V dropped 4 bases and J dropped 4 bases, with 16 bases sitting between them. The CDR3 is 15 amino acids. Germline values: CDR1 SGHTA, CDR2 FQGTGA. CDR3 loop: CASSSGPGHPTEAFF. The CDR3 region has the DNA TGTGCCAGCAGCTCCGGGCCGGGACATCCCACTGAAGCTTTCTTT. Supplemented by reference TRBV7-3 and TRBJ1-1, the full variable domain reads GAGVSQTPSNKVTEKGKYVELRCDPISGHTALYWYRQSLGQGPEFLIYFQGTGAADDSGLPNDRFFAVRPEGSVSTLKIQRTERGDSAVYLCASSSGPGHPTEAFFGQGTRLTVV.

The chain recombines TRBV20-1 with TRBJ1-2; D is ambiguous. There are 12 residues in the CDR3. The V gene lost 7 bases and the J gene lost 8 bases, with 17 bases spanning the gap. Germline loops: CDR1 DFQATT, CDR2 SNEGSKA (reference sequence). CDR3 DNA sequence: TGCAGTGTTACGACTCCCTATGTAGGCTACACCTTC. Encoded protein: CSVTTPYVGYTF.

In nucleotides, the CDR3 is TGTGCCAGCAGCTCCGGTGACAGTCCCTACAATGAGCAGTTCTTC. Translating it yields CASSSGDSPYNEQFF. V usage is TRBV5-6 and J usage is TRBJ2-1; a possible D gene is TRBD1 (5 bases). The CDR3 runs 15 residues. Trimming shortened V by 3 bases and J by 2 bases, and 12 bases separated the two germline ends. The germline V gene has CDR1 SGHDT and CDR2 YYEEEE.

The V and J genes are TRBV20-1 and TRBJ1-1; no clear D. The germline gives CDR1 DFQATT, CDR2 SNEGSKA (reference sequence). This CDR3 has 13 amino acids. Trimming removed 3 bases at V and 0 bases at J, with 8 bases between. CDR3: CSARFSMNTEAFF. CDR3 nucleotide sequence: TGCAGTGCTAGGTTCAGCATGAACACTGAAGCTTTCTTT.

This clonotype was observed many times. CDR3 DNA: TGTGCCAGCAGCTTCGGGACTAGCGGAACCTACGAGCAGTACTTC. Encoded protein: CASSFGTSGTYEQYF. The chain employs TRBV7-6 and TRBJ2-7; TRBD2 matches at 11 bases. CDR1 and CDR2 from the germline V gene are SGHVS and FNYEAQ. V was clipped by 3 bases and J by 2 bases; unmatched bases: 3. The CDR3 loop spans 15 amino acids. The variable domain in full, with the rest retrieved from reference TRBV7-6 and TRBJ2-7, is GAGVSQSPRYKVTKRGQDVALRCDPISGHVSLYWYRQALGQGPEFLTYFNYEAQQDKSGLPNDRFSAERPEGSISTLTIQRTEQRDSAMYRCASSFGTSGTYEQYFGPGTRLTVT.

This clonotype was picked up a small number of times. J is TRBJ2-1 and V is TRBV7-2, with TRBD2 identical over 9 bases. CDR3 length: 18 amino acids. V gave up 1 base and J gave up 15 bases; unmatched junction bases: 22. Germline V gives CDR1 SGHTA, CDR2 FQGNSA. The CDR3 loop is CASSLGISGTSPNKSPFF. The CDR3 DNA is TGTGCCAGCAGCTTAGGGATTTCCGGGACTAGCCCTAATAAGTCTCCGTTCTTC.

V and J are TRBV29-1 and TRBJ1-2; D is unclear. This CDR3 has 12 amino acids. With 5 bases removed from V and 4 bases from J, the gap between germline ends came to 11 bases. Germline-derived CDR1 and CDR2 are SQVTM and ANQGSEA. The CDR3, as DNA: TGCAGCGTTCTAGTTTCTTCCTATGGCTACACCTTC. Protein product: CSVLVSSYGYTF.

The rearrangement links TRBV6-5 to TRBJ1-1, with D perhaps TRBD1 (5 bases). Trimming pared 4 bases from V and 0 bases from J, leaving 9 bases between. Germline V gene data show CDR1 as MNHEY and CDR2 as SVGAGI. There are 14 residues in the CDR3. CDR3 residues: CASSLGAVNTEAFF. The CDR3 nucleotides are TGTGCCAGCAGTTTAGGGGCGGTGAACACTGAAGCTTTCTTT.

The V gene is TRBV3-1, the J gene TRBJ2-3, with D perhaps TRBD2 (6 bases). The CDR3 extends over 13 amino acids. Germline CDR1 is LGHDT and CDR2 is YNNKEL (reference sequence). Trimming removed 4 bases at V and 2 bases at J, with 7 bases between. The CDR3 sequence: CASSPDYTDTQYF. The DNA of the CDR3 is TGTGCCAGCAGCCCGGACTACACAGATACGCAGTATTTT.

The CDR3 DNA is TGCAGCGTTGATGGAGTTGGTAGCGGGACCACAGATACGCAGTATTTT. As protein: CSVDGVGSGTTDTQYF. The gene calls are TRBV29-1 and TRBJ2-3; TRBD2 agrees at 8 bases. The CDR3 is 16 residues long. Losses at the gene ends were 3 bases for V and 2 bases for J; bases not matched to a gene: 10. Looked up from germline, CDR1 is SQVTM and CDR2 is ANQGSEA.

The rearrangement links TRBV20-1 to TRBJ2-7; 10 nucleotides line up with TRBD1. The germline V gene has CDR1 DFQATT and CDR2 SNEGSKA (reference sequence). The CDR3 covers 15 residues. V lost 3 bases, J lost 3 bases, and 8 bases stayed unmatched. CDR3 residues: CSASPTGGLDYEQYF. CDR3 DNA: TGCAGTGCTAGTCCGACAGGGGGCCTCGACTACGAGCAGTACTTC.

The rearrangement uses TRBV20-1 and TRBJ2-5; D gene ambiguous. Trimming took off 0 bases at V and 3 bases at J, with 11 bases between the two ends. This CDR3 has 14 amino acids. Looked up from germline, CDR1 is DFQATT and CDR2 is SNEGSKA (reference sequence). The CDR3 region is CSAREILVEETQYF. Here the CDR3 DNA reads TGCAGTGCTAGAGAGATTCTAGTCGAAGAGACCCAGTACTTC.

CDR3 in amino acids: CSANRGNQYQETQYF. Here the CDR3 DNA reads TGCAGTGCCAACCGCGGGAACCAGTACCAAGAGACCCAGTACTTC. The V gene is TRBV20-1, the J gene TRBJ2-5, with a weak D call TRBD2 (6 bases). Per the germline V gene, CDR1 is DFQATT and CDR2 is SNEGSKA (reference sequence). The CDR3 is made up of 15 amino acids. V lost 6 bases, J lost 0 bases, and 17 bases lay in between.

The genes are TRBV7-2 and TRBJ2-3, with TRBD2 identical over 7 bases. Unmatched junction bases numbered 6, after V lost 1 base and J lost 8 bases. The CDR3 covers 14 residues. From germline, CDR1 is SGHTA and CDR2 FQGNSA. For the CDR3, the DNA is TGTGCCAGCAGCTTAGGAGGGTCGGGGGGTACGCAGTATTTT. It specifies CASSLGGSGGTQYF.

This clonotype was recorded a few times. CDR3 DNA: TGCAGTGCTAGAGAAATGAGGGAGTACACTGAAGCTTTCTTT. Translating it yields CSAREMREYTEAFF. The rearrangement links TRBV20-1 to TRBJ1-1, with D unresolved. CDR1 and CDR2 from the germline V gene are DFQATT and SNEGSKA (reference sequence). The CDR3 has 14 residues. V was clipped by 0 bases and J by 3 bases, with 11 bases between them.

The rearrangement uses TRBV2 and TRBJ2-4; D unresolved. Germline lookup yields CDR1 SNHLY and CDR2 FYNNEI. Trimming took 7 bases from V and 7 from J, leaving 11 bases between them. The CDR3 runs 12 residues. CDR3 nucleotide sequence: TGTGCCAGCACAGGTCCAGGCAACATTCAGTACTTC. Its protein is CASTGPGNIQYF.

The CDR3 DNA follows: TGTGCCAGCAGCCAAGTGGGTTTCTCTGGGGCCAACGTCCTGACTTTC. Its protein is CASSQVGFSGANVLTF. The chain couples TRBV14 to TRBJ2-6, with D hard to call. The CDR3 has 16 residues. Germline CDR1 reads SGHDN; CDR2 reads FVKESK. With 1 base removed from V and 0 bases from J, the gap between germline ends came to 7 bases.

The chain uses TRBV29-1 and TRBJ2-5; maybe TRBD2 (5 bases). The germline CDR1 and CDR2 sequences are SQVTM and ANQGSEA. The CDR3 covers 12 residues. The V gene lost 4 bases and the J gene lost 1 base, with 7 bases spanning the gap. DNA for the CDR3: TGCAGCGTTGGAAGCGGCCAAGAGACCCAGTACTTC. This sequence encodes CSVGSGQETQYF.